The 22 T cell receptor beta chains in this list originate from one sample, sequenced in a study of blood T cell repertoires in COVID-19. Profiling relied on immunoSEQ multiplex PCR, and the TCRdb table lists in-frame clones only, not all of them. The sample records around 150,000 clones, over 85% being singletons. The sequencing sample was made of peripheral blood. The receptors were gathered from a woman aged 45 to 65 with acute or convalescent COVID-19.

The chain joins TRBV28 to TRBJ2-3, with D possibly being TRBD2 (5 bases). Germline CDR1 MDHEN, CDR2 SYDVKM. The CDR3 is 16 residues long. Trimming took 3 bases from V and 0 from J, leaving 13 bases between them. This CDR3 reads CASSFFGLSSTDTQYF. CDR3 bases: TGTGCCAGCAGTTTTTTTGGACTTTCTAGCACAGATACGCAGTATTTT.

This rearrangement joins TRBV4-1 to TRBJ2-1; 12 bases agree with TRBD1. The CDR3 sequence is 18 residues long. Germline loops: CDR1 MGHRA, CDR2 YSYEKL. Unmatched junction bases numbered 14, after V lost 4 bases and J lost 7 bases. The CDR3 coding sequence is TGCGCCAGCAGCCCAACTCGAACCGGGACAGGGGGCATGAATGAGCAGTTCTTC. Translated: CASSPTRTGTGGMNEQFF.

This clone has only a few counts. The CDR3 bases are TGTGCCAGTAGTCCATCGTTAGGGAGGATTAATCAGCCCCAGCATTTT. It codes for CASSPSLGRINQPQHF. The chain recombines TRBV19 with TRBJ1-5; D is ambiguous. The CDR3 covers 16 residues. V was shortened by 5 bases and J by 4 bases, with 18 bases between the two germline ends. Germline lookup yields CDR1 LNHDA and CDR2 SQIVND (reference sequence).

V is TRBV19 and J is TRBJ2-3, with D maybe TRBD1 (5 bases). The CDR3 totals 15 residues. Germline CDR1 reads LNHDA; CDR2 reads SQIVND (reference sequence). The germline V and J ends were trimmed by 10 bases and 6 bases, with 23 bases remaining between them. CDR3 amino acids: CAILLPKGPSDTQYF. In DNA form, the CDR3 reads TGTGCCATCCTACTCCCGAAGGGGCCATCGGATACGCAGTATTTT.

The chain carries TRBV10-1 and TRBJ2-1, with 8 bases matching TRBD1. V lost 4 bases, J lost 3 bases, and 5 bases stayed unmatched. In germline, CDR1 is WNHNN, CDR2 SYGVQD (reference sequence). The CDR3 covers 15 residues. The CDR3 nucleotides are TGCGCCAGCAGTGCCGGACAGGGCTACTACAATGAGCAGTTCTTC. This sequence encodes CASSAGQGYYNEQFF.

The rearrangement links TRBV2 to TRBJ1-5; D not resolved. CDR3 size: 14 residues. The germline gives CDR1 SNHLY, CDR2 FYNNEI. The germline V and J ends were trimmed by 5 bases and 0 bases, with 8 bases remaining between them. CDR3: CASSSRSSNQPQHF. The CDR3, as DNA: TGTGCCAGCAGTAGCCGATCTAGCAATCAGCCCCAGCATTTT.

This rearrangement joins TRBV5-5 to TRBJ2-7, with a tentative D call TRBD1 (6 bases). The germline V gene has CDR1 SGHKS and CDR2 YYEKEE (reference sequence). CDR3 size: 15 residues. V lost 7 bases and J lost 3, with 20 bases in between. In nucleotides, the CDR3 is TGTGCCAGCGCGCCCCGGATAGGACAGAGCTACGAGCAGTACTTC. Protein sequence: CASAPRIGQSYEQYF. Filled out from reference TRBV5-5 and TRBJ2-7, the complete variable domain reads DAGVTQSPTHLIKTRGQQVTLRCSPISGHKSVSWYQQVLGQGPQFIFQYYEKEERGRGNFPDRFSARQFPNYSSELNVNALLLGDSALYLCASAPRIGQSYEQYFGPGTRLTVT.

The chain employs TRBV28 and TRBJ2-7; D may be TRBD2 (6 bases). Trimming pared 7 bases from V and 1 base from J, leaving 20 bases between. Germline CDR1 reads MDHEN; CDR2 reads SYDVKM. The CDR3 spans 16 residues. CDR3 residues: CASNLVGGISSYEQYF. The CDR3 DNA reads TGTGCCAGCAATTTGGTGGGGGGAATTTCTTCCTACGAGCAGTACTTC. Supplemented by reference TRBV28 and TRBJ2-7, the full variable domain reads DVKVTQSSRYLVKRTGEKVFLECVQDMDHENMFWYRQDPGLGLRLIYFSYDVKMKEKGDIPEGYSVSREKKERFSLILESASTNQTSMYLCASNLVGGISSYEQYFGPGTRLTVT.

The rearrangement links TRBV6-5 to TRBJ2-1; TRBD2 is a possible D gene (6 bases). V was clipped by 6 bases and J by 4 bases, with 16 bases between them. Germline loops: CDR1 MNHEY, CDR2 SVGAGI. The CDR3 runs to 15 residues. This CDR3 reads CASRSDYVAYNEQFF. CDR3 nucleotides: TGTGCCAGCAGGTCGGACTACGTGGCATACAATGAGCAGTTCTTC.

The chain has TRBV5-4 and TRBJ1-2, with a tentative D call TRBD1 (6 bases). The CDR3 spans 16 residues. V gave up 2 bases and J gave up 3 bases, with 17 bases separating them. Germline V gene sequence: CDR1 SGHNT, CDR2 YYREEE (reference sequence). In DNA form, the CDR3 reads TGTGCCAGCAGCTTAGATGAACAGGGAATGGACTATGGCTACACCTTC. This gives the protein CASSLDEQGMDYGYTF.

This rearrangement joins TRBV11-3 to TRBJ2-1; 12 bases match TRBD2. CDR1 SGHNT and CDR2 YENEEA come from the germline V gene. J was trimmed by 7 bases and V by 5 bases; bases with no gene match: 6. The CDR3 totals 15 residues. CDR3 coding DNA: TGTGCCAGCAGCACCGTAGGGACTAGCGGGAATGAGCAGTTCTTC. This translates into CASSTVGTSGNEQFF.

The chain is built from TRBV7-3 and TRBJ2-1, with TRBD1 matching over 9 bases. CDR3 length equals 14 residues. CDR1 SGHTA and CDR2 FQGTGA come from the germline V gene. V shed 3 bases and J 7 bases; nucleotides not matched to a gene: 4. CDR3 sequence reads: CASSLGTGNNEQFF. The DNA of the CDR3 is TGTGCCAGCAGCTTGGGGACAGGGAATAATGAGCAGTTCTTC.

The J gene is TRBJ1-1, the V gene TRBV9; tentative D call: TRBD1 (5 bases). Germline assignment: CDR1 SGDLS and CDR2 YYNGEE. This CDR3 is built from 17 residues. V was shortened by 0 bases and J by 1 base, with 16 bases between the two germline ends. The CDR3 DNA follows: TGTGCCAGCAGCGTAGGGTGGCAGGGTGGGCGGAACACTGAAGCTTTCTTT. The encoded protein is CASSVGWQGGRNTEAFF.

This clone was seen only once. V usage is TRBV28 and J usage is TRBJ1-4; TRBD1 aligns across 7 bases. The CDR3 runs to 15 residues. Germline loops: CDR1 MDHEN, CDR2 SYDVKM. Losses at the gene ends were 5 bases for V and 5 bases for J; bases not matched to a gene: 8. Here the CDR3 DNA reads TGTGCCAGCAGTCCTCCGGACAGGTACAATGAAAAACTGTTTTTT. Translated, it gives CASSPPDRYNEKLFF.

The chain's CDR3 is CASRFNSGNTIYF. Written as DNA, the CDR3 is TGTGCCAGCAGGTTTAACTCTGGAAACACCATATATTTT. The chain couples TRBV11-2 to TRBJ1-3; no definite D call. The CDR3 consists of 13 residues. Germline CDR1 is SGHAT and CDR2 is FQNNGV. Trimming cost V 6 bases and J 0 bases, with 6 bases left between them.

The gene calls are TRBV24-1 and TRBJ2-2, with 9 bases fitting TRBD1. V trimming: 4 bases; J trimming: 4 bases; junction bases outside the gene matches: 6. The germline V gene has CDR1 KGHDR and CDR2 SFDVKD. The length of the CDR3 is 16 residues. CDR3 DNA: TGTGCCACCAGTGACCCGCGGACAGGGGCCACCGGGGAGCTGTTTTTT. Translating gives CATSDPRTGATGELFF.

This clone was found a few times. The V call is TRBV7-9, the J call TRBJ1-1, with 10 positions matching TRBD1. Per the germline V gene, CDR1 is SEHNR and CDR2 is FQNEAQ (reference sequence). The CDR3 loop spans 16 amino acids. The V gene end was trimmed by 2 bases and the J gene end by 0 bases; junction bases not matched to a gene: 3. CDR3 bases: TGTGCCAGCAGCTTACTTGGACAGGGGGTGAACACTGAAGCTTTCTTT. Translation gives CASSLLGQGVNTEAFF.

The J gene is TRBJ2-1, the V gene TRBV24-1, with D tentatively TRBD2 (5 bases). V was trimmed by 4 bases and J by 8 bases, leaving 14 bases between them. CDR3 length: 14 residues. Germline-derived CDR1 and CDR2 are KGHDR and SFDVKD. The CDR3 is CATSERTPYDEQFF. The CDR3 DNA reads as TGTGCCACCAGTGAGAGGACTCCTTACGATGAGCAGTTCTTC.

This chain joins TRBV10-3 and TRBJ2-1; 14 nucleotides align to TRBD2. The CDR3 covers 15 residues. V shed 10 bases and J 8 bases; nucleotides not matched to a gene: 10. CDR1 is ENHRY, CDR2 SYGVKD, per germline. In DNA, the CDR3 is TGTGCCACAGGGACTAGCGGGAGCGCGGGGTATGAGCAGTTCTTC. This encodes CATGTSGSAGYEQFF.

The rearrangement uses TRBV5-1 and TRBJ1-6; 8 positions match TRBD1. The J segment lost 5 bases and the V segment lost 3 bases, leaving 10 bases of the junction unmatched. Looked up from germline, CDR1 is SGHRS and CDR2 is YFSETQ. The CDR3 contains 17 residues. This CDR3 is CASSSNTQGANNSPLHF. CDR3 DNA sequence: TGCGCCAGCAGCTCCAATACGCAGGGGGCCAATAATTCACCCCTCCACTTT.

With regard to this clone: This sample also contains other DNA sequences that code for the same CDR3. V and J are TRBV18 and TRBJ1-3; TRBD1 matches at 9 bases. V lost 5 bases, J lost 7 bases, and 3 bases stayed unmatched. CDR1 and CDR2 from the germline V gene are KGHSH and LQKENI. The CDR3 sequence is 13 residues long. In DNA form, the CDR3 reads TGTGCCAGCTCATCCGACAGGGGGAACACCATATATTTT. Amino acid sequence: CASSSDRGNTIYF.

The chain recombines TRBV4-1 with TRBJ1-2; no reliable D call. The ends were cut back, 1 base at V and 3 bases at J, with 9 bases in the middle. The germline gives CDR1 MGHRA, CDR2 YSYEKL. This CDR3 contains 14 residues. The CDR3 is CASSQVSSYYGYTF. The CDR3 bases are TGCGCCAGCAGCCAAGTTTCCAGTTACTATGGCTACACCTTC.